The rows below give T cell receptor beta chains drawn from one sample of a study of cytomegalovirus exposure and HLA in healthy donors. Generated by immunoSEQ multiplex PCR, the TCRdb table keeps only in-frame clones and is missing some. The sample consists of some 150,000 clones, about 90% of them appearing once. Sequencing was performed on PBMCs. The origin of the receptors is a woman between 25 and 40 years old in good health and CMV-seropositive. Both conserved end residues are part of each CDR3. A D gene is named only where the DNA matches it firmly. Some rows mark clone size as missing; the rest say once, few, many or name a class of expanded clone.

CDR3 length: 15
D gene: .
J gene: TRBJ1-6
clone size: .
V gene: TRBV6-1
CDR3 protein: CASRETTGSLGPLHF
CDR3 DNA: TGTGCCAGCAGAGAAACAACAGGATCCCTTGGACCCCTCCACTTT

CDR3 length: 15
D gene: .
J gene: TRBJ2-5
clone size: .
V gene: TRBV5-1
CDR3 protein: CASSLGVGGGETQYF
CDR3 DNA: TGCGCCAGCAGCTTGGGGGTAGGAGGAGGGGAGACCCAGTACTTC

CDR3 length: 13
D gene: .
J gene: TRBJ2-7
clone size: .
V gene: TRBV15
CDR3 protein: CATSRESGYEQYF
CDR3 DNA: TGTGCCACCAGCAGAGAGTCCGGCTACGAGCAGTACTTC

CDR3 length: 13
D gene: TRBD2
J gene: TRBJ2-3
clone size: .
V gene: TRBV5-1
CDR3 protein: CASSLPSGDTQYF
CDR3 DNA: TGCGCCAGCAGCTTGCCTAGCGGAGATACGCAGTATTTT

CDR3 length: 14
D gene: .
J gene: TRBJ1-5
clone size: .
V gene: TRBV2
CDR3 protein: CASSESQGNQPQHF
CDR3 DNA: TGTGCCAGCAGTGAATCCCAGGGAAATCAGCCCCAGCATTTT

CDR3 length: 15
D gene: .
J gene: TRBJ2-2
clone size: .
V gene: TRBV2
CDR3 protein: CASSDHRRGTGELFF
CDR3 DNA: TGTGCCAGCAGCGATCACAGAAGGGGGACCGGGGAGCTGTTTTTT

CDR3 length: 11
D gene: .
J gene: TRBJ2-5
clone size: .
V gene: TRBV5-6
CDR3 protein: CASSLRETQYF
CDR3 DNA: TGTGCCAGCAGCTTGCGGGAGACCCAGTACTTC

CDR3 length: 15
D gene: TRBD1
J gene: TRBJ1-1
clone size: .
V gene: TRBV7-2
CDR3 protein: CASSLATGVNTEAFF
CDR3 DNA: TGTGCCAGCAGCTTAGCGACAGGGGTGAACACTGAAGCTTTCTTT

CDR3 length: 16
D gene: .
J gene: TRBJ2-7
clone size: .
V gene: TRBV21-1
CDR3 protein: CASSTYGTSGNYEQYF
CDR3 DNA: TGTGCCAGCAGCACCTATGGGACTAGCGGGAACTACGAGCAGTACTTC

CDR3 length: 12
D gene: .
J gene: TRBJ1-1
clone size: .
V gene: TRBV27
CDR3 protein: CASRRGGTEAFF
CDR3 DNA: TGTGCCAGCAGGAGGGGGGGCACTGAAGCTTTCTTT

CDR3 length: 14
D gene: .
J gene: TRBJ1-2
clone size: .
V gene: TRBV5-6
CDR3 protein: CASRLIEGGYGYTF
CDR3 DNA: TGTGCCAGCAGGCTTATAGAGGGTGGCTATGGCTACACCTTC

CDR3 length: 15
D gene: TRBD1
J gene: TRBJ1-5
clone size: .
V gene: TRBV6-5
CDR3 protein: CASRRLGQPNQPQHF
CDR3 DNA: TGTGCCAGCAGGCGATTGGGACAGCCTAATCAGCCCCAGCATTTT

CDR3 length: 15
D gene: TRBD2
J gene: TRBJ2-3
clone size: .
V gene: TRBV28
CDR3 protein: CASREAGGSTDTQYF
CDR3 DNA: TGTGCCAGCAGGGAAGCGGGAGGGAGCACAGATACGCAGTATTTT

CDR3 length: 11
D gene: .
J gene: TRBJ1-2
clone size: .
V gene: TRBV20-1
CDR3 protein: CSAGRASGYTF
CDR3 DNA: TGCAGTGCAGGGAGGGCCAGTGGCTACACCTTC

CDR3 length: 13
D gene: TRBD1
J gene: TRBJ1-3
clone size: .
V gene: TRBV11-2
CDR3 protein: CASGTGTGNTIYF
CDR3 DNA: TGTGCCAGCGGGACAGGGACTGGAAACACCATATATTTT

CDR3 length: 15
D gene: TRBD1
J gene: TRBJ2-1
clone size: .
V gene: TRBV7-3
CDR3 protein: CASSLGQGSYNEQFF
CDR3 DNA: TGTGCCAGCAGCTTAGGACAGGGCTCCTACAATGAGCAGTTCTTC

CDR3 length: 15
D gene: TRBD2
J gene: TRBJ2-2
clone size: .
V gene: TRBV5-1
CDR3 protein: CASTQRDLYTGELFF
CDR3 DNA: TGCGCCAGCACCCAGCGGGACCTATACACCGGGGAGCTGTTTTTT

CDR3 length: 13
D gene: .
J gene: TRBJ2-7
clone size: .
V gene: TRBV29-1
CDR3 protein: CSVEVGIRGEQYF
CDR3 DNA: TGCAGCGTTGAAGTAGGTATTCGCGGGGAGCAGTACTTC

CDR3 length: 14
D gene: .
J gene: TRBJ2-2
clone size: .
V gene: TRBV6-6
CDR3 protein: CASRLTDLAGELFF
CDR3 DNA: TGTGCCAGCAGACTCACCGATCTCGCCGGGGAGCTGTTTTTT

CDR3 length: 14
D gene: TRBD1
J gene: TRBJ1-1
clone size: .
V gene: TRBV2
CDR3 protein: CASEEGASDTEAFF
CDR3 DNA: TGTGCCAGCGAAGAGGGGGCGTCGGACACTGAAGCTTTCTTT

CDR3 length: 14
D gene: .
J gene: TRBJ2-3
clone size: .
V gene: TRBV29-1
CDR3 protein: CSVVEGWSTDTQYF
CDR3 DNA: TGCAGCGTTGTTGAGGGCTGGAGCACAGATACGCAGTATTTT

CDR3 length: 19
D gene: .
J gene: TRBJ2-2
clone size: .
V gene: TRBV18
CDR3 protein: CASSPTGQRRNRVLGELFF
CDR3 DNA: TGTGCCAGCTCACCAACGGGGCAACGAAGGAACAGGGTTCTCGGGGAGCTGTTTTTT

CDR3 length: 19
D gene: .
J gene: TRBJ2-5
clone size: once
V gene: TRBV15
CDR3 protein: CATSRDVSPAAQYQETQYF
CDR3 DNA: TGTGCCACCAGCAGAGATGTATCCCCCGCGGCGCAATACCAAGAGACCCAGTACTTC

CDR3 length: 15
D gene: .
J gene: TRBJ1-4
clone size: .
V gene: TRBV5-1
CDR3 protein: CASSLDRTDNEKLFF
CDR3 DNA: TGCGCCAGCAGCTTGGACCGGACAGATAATGAAAAACTGTTTTTT

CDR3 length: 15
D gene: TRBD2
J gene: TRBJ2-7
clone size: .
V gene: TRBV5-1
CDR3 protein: CASSDPAGGSYEQYF
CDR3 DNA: TGCGCCAGCAGCGACCCAGCGGGAGGGTCCTACGAGCAGTACTTC

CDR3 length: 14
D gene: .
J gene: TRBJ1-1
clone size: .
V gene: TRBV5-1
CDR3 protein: CASSFDTVNTEAFF
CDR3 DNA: TGCGCCAGCAGCTTTGATACAGTTAACACTGAAGCTTTCTTT

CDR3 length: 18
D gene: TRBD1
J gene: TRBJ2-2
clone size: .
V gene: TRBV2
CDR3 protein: CASSEEGRDRGRTGELFF
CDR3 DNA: TGTGCCAGCAGTGAAGAGGGAAGGGACAGGGGAAGGACCGGGGAGCTGTTTTTT

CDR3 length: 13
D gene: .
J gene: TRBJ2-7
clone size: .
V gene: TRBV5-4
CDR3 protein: CASSSPTPHEQYF
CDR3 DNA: TGTGCCAGCAGCTCCCCTACTCCGCACGAGCAGTACTTC

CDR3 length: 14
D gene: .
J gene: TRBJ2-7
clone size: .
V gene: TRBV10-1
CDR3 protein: CASSEDSVSYEQYF
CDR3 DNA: TGCGCCAGCAGTGAGGACAGCGTCTCCTACGAGCAGTACTTC